This T cell receptor beta chain emerged from a study of monozygotic twins with inflammatory bowel disease. No T cells were sorted before total RNA was taken from whole blood. Each TCR library consumed approximately 3,500 ng of total RNA. Generation of cDNA took place in eight separate reactions per sample. From the 5' RACE reads, TCRdb lists one entry per CDR3 protein and no DNA. This listing includes around 190,000 distinct CDR3 sequences. Germline V gives CDR1 MNHNS, CDR2 SASEGT. The CDR3 runs 16 residues. Sequencing was carried out using blood. The source of this sequence is a human donor with ulcerative colitis or Crohn's disease, or a healthy co-twin of an affected twin (not recorded which). The J gene is TRBJ2-7, the V gene TRBV6-1; lacking DNA, the TRBD2 call made by TCRdb goes unchecked. CDR3: CASSESPSARAYEQYF.